The 30 T cell receptor beta chains in this list originate from one sample, sequenced in a study of cytomegalovirus exposure and HLA in healthy donors. This PCR relied on a set of 60 Vbeta primers and 13 Jbeta primers. Sequencing used immunoSEQ multiplex PCR; TCRdb keeps in-frame clones, though not all of them. The data show about 160,000 clones, roughly 72% seen once. Sequencing was done on a sample of PBMCs. The receptors come from a man between 35 and 55 years old in good health and CMV-seropositive.

The chain links TRBV9 to TRBJ1-2, with 7 bases lining up with TRBD1. In germline, CDR1 is SGDLS, CDR2 YYNGEE. V shed 3 bases and J 4 bases; nucleotides not matched to a gene: 9. This CDR3 is built from 15 residues. This CDR3 is CASSAAQDRPYGYTF. CDR3 coding DNA: TGTGCCAGCAGCGCCGCCCAGGACAGGCCCTATGGCTACACCTTC.

The chain uses TRBV12-5 and TRBJ1-1; D is undetermined. V dropped 3 bases and J dropped 5 bases, with 7 bases sitting between them. Germline-derived CDR1 and CDR2 are LGHNT and FRNRAP. There are 12 residues in the CDR3. As DNA, the CDR3 is TGTGCTAGTGGTTTTTCAGGAACTGAAGCTTTCTTT. Its translation is CASGFSGTEAFF.

This clone was recorded only once. This chain joins TRBV27 and TRBJ1-4; TRBD1 agrees at 9 bases. CDR3 length: 14 amino acids. The junction had 6 bases not matched to a gene; V was cut back by 6 bases and J by 7 bases. CDR1 MNHEY and CDR2 SMNVEV come from the germline V gene (reference sequence). The CDR3 reads CASSRQGVSEKLFF. CDR3 sequence (DNA): TGTGCCAGCAGCCGACAGGGGGTCTCTGAAAAACTGTTTTTT.

The J gene is TRBJ1-1, the V gene TRBV28; maybe TRBD1 (6 bases). The CDR3 loop spans 14 amino acids. The ends were cut back, 6 bases at V and 3 bases at J, with 14 bases in the middle. CDR1 and CDR2 (germline): MDHEN, SYDVKM. This chain's CDR3 is CASSLLGQYTEAFF. The CDR3 region has the DNA TGTGCCAGCAGCCTACTCGGACAGTACACTGAAGCTTTCTTT.

This CDR3 reads CASSQRGGRTGELFF. The CDR3 DNA sequence: TGTGCCAGCAGCCAGCGGGGGGGTCGGACCGGGGAGCTGTTTTTT. This sequence joins TRBV7-2 and TRBJ2-2; 10 positions match TRBD2. Germline trimming cut 5 bases from V and 5 bases from J; bases unmatched to any gene: 5. Germline V gene data show CDR1 as SGHTA and CDR2 as FQGNSA. This CDR3 is 15 amino acids long.

The chain is built from TRBV9 and TRBJ2-7, with D possibly matching TRBD1 (6 bases). V gave up 3 bases and J gave up 2 bases, with 18 bases separating them. Germline V CDR1 and CDR2: SGDLS, YYNGEE. This CDR3 region has 16 residues. The CDR3 is CASSGSGRDTTYEQYF. The CDR3 region has the DNA TGTGCCAGCAGCGGCTCCGGTCGGGACACCACCTACGAGCAGTACTTC.

V gene TRBV21-1 combines with J gene TRBJ2-5; the table's TRBD1 call for D was not verified on the DNA. TRBV21-1 is marked as a pseudogene. The CDR3 has 14 amino acids. CDR3 nucleotides: TGTGCCAGCAACAGAACGCCCGCCCCGGAGACCCAGTACTTC. It is translated as CASNRTPAPETQYF.

This chain links TRBV30 with TRBJ2-3; D is perhaps TRBD2 (6 bases). With 3 bases removed from V and 2 bases from J, the gap between germline ends came to 12 bases. Germline values: CDR1 GTSNPN, CDR2 SVGIG (reference sequence). The CDR3 extends over 14 amino acids. The CDR3 loop is CAWSRKGLTDTQYF. CDR3 bases: TGTGCCTGGAGCCGGAAGGGACTCACAGATACGCAGTATTTT.

The chain uses TRBV4-3 and TRBJ2-7, with D perhaps matching TRBD1 (5 bases). Trimming took off 0 bases at V and 0 bases at J, with 9 bases between the two ends. This CDR3 spans 15 amino acids. Per germline, CDR1 LGHNA and CDR2 YSLEER. The CDR3 reads CASSQETAFSYEQYF. The CDR3 coding sequence is TGCGCCAGCAGCCAAGAGACAGCCTTCTCCTACGAGCAGTACTTC.

V gene TRBV11-2 combines with J gene TRBJ1-1, with D possibly being TRBD1 (5 bases). Trimming removed 2 bases at V and 4 bases at J, with 14 bases between. Germline assignment: CDR1 SGHAT and CDR2 FQNNGV. CDR3 length equals 15 residues. In DNA form, the CDR3 reads TGTGCCAGCAGCTTATTGGCAGGGCTGGGCACTGAAGCTTTCTTT. It encodes CASSLLAGLGTEAFF.

The chain employs TRBV7-2 and TRBJ2-1; TRBD2 agrees at 8 bases. CDR1 SGHTA and CDR2 FQGNSA come from the germline V gene. CDR3 length: 14 amino acids. Trimming at V came to 5 bases and at J to 10 bases, leaving 10 bases not matched to a gene. CDR3 nucleotides: TGTGCCAGCAGCCGGCTCGGGGGGGCGGTGGAGCAGTTCTTC. Translating it yields CASSRLGGAVEQFF.

The chain couples TRBV19 to TRBJ2-7; 8 positions match TRBD1. CDR1 and CDR2 (germline): LNHDA, SQIVND (reference sequence). V shed 10 bases and J 5 bases; nucleotides not matched to a gene: 7. This CDR3 contains 12 residues. The CDR3 DNA reads TGTGCCACCCAGGACAGGGTTAACGAGCAGTACTTC. Translating it yields CATQDRVNEQYF.

This sequence joins TRBV4-1 and TRBJ1-2; no definite D call. CDR1 is MGHRA, CDR2 YSYEKL, per germline. Trimming stripped 0 bases from V and 3 bases from J, with 14 bases between. The CDR3 runs 16 residues. The CDR3, as DNA: TGCGCCAGCAGCCAAGATGGCTCAGGACTGTACTATGGCTACACCTTC. Protein product: CASSQDGSGLYYGYTF.

This clone appeared a few times. This chain connects TRBV10-3 to TRBJ2-2; maybe TRBD1 (5 bases). Germline V gives CDR1 ENHRY, CDR2 SYGVKD. Trimming removed 2 bases from V and 0 bases from J, with 13 bases in between. CDR3 length: 17 amino acids. The CDR3 region is CAISEPNTGPNTGELFF. The CDR3 DNA sequence: TGTGCCATCAGTGAGCCTAATACAGGACCGAACACCGGGGAGCTGTTTTTT.

This chain links TRBV29-1 with TRBJ2-1, with 8 bases fitting TRBD1. Germline values: CDR1 SQVTM, CDR2 ANQGSEA. The V and J ends lost 8 bases and 0 bases, in that order; junction bases with no gene match: 6. The CDR3 sequence is 14 residues long. The CDR3 here is CSSLGQGSYNEQFF. The CDR3 coding sequence is TGCAGCTCTCTTGGACAGGGCTCCTACAATGAGCAGTTCTTC.

The chain is built from TRBV10-3 and TRBJ1-1; tentative D call: TRBD1 (5 bases). This CDR3 comprises 13 residues. The ends were cut back, 3 bases at V and 1 base at J, with 6 bases in the middle. Per the germline V gene, CDR1 is ENHRY and CDR2 is SYGVKD. CDR3 sequence (DNA): TGTGCCATCAGTGAACAGGCGAACACTGAAGCTTTCTTT. It specifies CAISEQANTEAFF.

This chain connects TRBV7-2 to TRBJ2-3; D remains unclear. The CDR3 consists of 12 residues. Germline CDR1 is SGHTA and CDR2 is FQGNSA. V was trimmed by 3 bases and J by 6 bases, leaving 7 bases between them. CDR3 sequence (DNA): TGTGCCAGCAGCTTCCCCCCGGATACGCAGTATTTT. Amino acids: CASSFPPDTQYF.

This clone was counted only a few times. This rearrangement joins TRBV6-5 to TRBJ1-2; D unclear. Deletions cut 2 bases from V and 2 bases from J, with 9 bases between. The germline gives CDR1 MNHEY, CDR2 SVGAGI. The CDR3 sequence is 14 residues long. CDR3 sequence (DNA): TGTGCCAGCAGTTACGGGGAGGGCAACTATGGCTACACCTTC. Its translation: CASSYGEGNYGYTF.

This chain uses TRBV6-6 with TRBJ2-5; TRBD2 is a possible D gene (6 bases). The CDR3 consists of 11 residues. Germline V gives CDR1 MNHNY, CDR2 SVGAGI (reference sequence). V gave up 5 bases and J gave up 13 bases, with 14 bases separating them. CDR3 sequence: CASSTDSGLYF. As DNA, the CDR3 is TGTGCCAGCAGTACTGACAGCGGGCTGTACTTC.

This rearrangement joins TRBV7-3 to TRBJ2-1; a possible D gene is TRBD2 (5 bases). This CDR3 is built from 17 residues. Trimming removed 4 bases at V and 1 base at J, with 17 bases between. Germline lookup yields CDR1 SGHTA and CDR2 FQGTGA. Here the CDR3 DNA reads TGTGCCAGCAGCTCACCCAGGACTGGGCAGTCCTACAATGAGCAGTTCTTC. This gives the protein CASSSPRTGQSYNEQFF.

This clone was seen a handful of times. V is TRBV7-3 and J is TRBJ2-1; 13 positions agree with TRBD2. This CDR3 is built from 17 residues. The germline V gene encodes CDR1 SGHTA and CDR2 FQGTGA. The V gene end was trimmed by 5 bases and the J gene end by 6 bases; junction bases not matched to a gene: 10. The CDR3 DNA sequence: TGTGCCAGCAGCCGGACTAGCGGGGGAACACACACCAATGAGCAGTTCTTC. Protein product: CASSRTSGGTHTNEQFF.

This chain uses TRBV20-1 with TRBJ1-1; D remains unclear. The V and J ends lost 3 bases and 7 bases respectively, with 6 bases between them. Germline V gene lookup returns CDR1 DFQATT and CDR2 SNEGSKA (reference sequence). This CDR3 spans 10 amino acids. The CDR3 DNA follows: TGCAGTGCTAGTCACAATGAAGCTTTCTTT. This codes for CSASHNEAFF.

The chain employs TRBV7-9 and TRBJ1-5; tentatively, D is TRBD1 (5 bases). The V gene lost 8 bases and the J gene lost 7 bases, with 18 bases spanning the gap. The germline V gene encodes CDR1 SEHNR and CDR2 FQNEAQ (reference sequence). The CDR3 has 14 amino acids. The CDR3 sequence: CASSYGGVGQPQHF. CDR3 bases: TGTGCCAGCTCCTATGGGGGGGTGGGACAGCCCCAGCATTTT. The full variable domain, with the rest looked up from reference TRBV7-9 and TRBJ1-5, is DTGVSQNPRHKITKRGQNVTFRCDPISEHNRLYWYRQTLGQGPEFLTYFQNEAQLEKSRLLSDRFSAERPKGSFSTLEIQRTEQGDSAMYLCASSYGGVGQPQHFGDGTRLSIL.

The chain recombines TRBV6-1 with TRBJ2-1; 8 nucleotides align to TRBD2. The V gene's germline CDR1 is MNHNS and CDR2 SASEGT. The CDR3 covers 18 residues. V gave up 4 bases and J gave up 3 bases; unmatched junction bases: 14. The CDR3 nucleotides read TGTGCCAGCAGTGCCCCACTGCCGAAGCGGGGGAGCTACAATGAGCAGTTCTTC. It translates to CASSAPLPKRGSYNEQFF.

This chain joins TRBV7-8 and TRBJ1-4; TRBD1 agrees at 7 bases. CDR3 size: 18 residues. The germline CDR1 and CDR2 sequences are SGHVS and FQNEAQ. J gave up 3 bases and V 3 bases, and 13 bases lay outside the gene matches. CDR3 DNA: TGTGCCAGCAGCTTTAGGACAGGTGGGGCCAGTGCTAATGAAAAACTGTTTTTT. Translating it yields CASSFRTGGASANEKLFF.

The chain is built from TRBV7-2 and TRBJ2-5; 8 bases are a match to TRBD1. The DNA end is more similar to TRBJ2-7, so the J call may be wrong. Germline CDR1 SGHTA, CDR2 FQGNSA. The CDR3 has 14 residues. The DNA for the CDR3 is TGTGCCAGCAGCTCGGACAGGGCCCCCTACGAGCAGTACTTC. As protein: CASSSDRAPYEQYF.

This clone showed up just a few times. The rearrangement uses TRBV30 and TRBJ2-7, with 7 nucleotides matching TRBD1. The ends lost 5 bases at V and 4 bases at J; junction bases unmatched: 8. Germline loops: CDR1 GTSNPN, CDR2 SVGIG (reference sequence). This CDR3 has 13 residues. CDR3 amino acids: CAWQGKGAYEQYF. The CDR3 region has the DNA TGTGCCTGGCAGGGGAAGGGGGCATACGAGCAGTACTTC.

J is TRBJ2-1 and V is TRBV7-9; 7 nucleotides agree with TRBD1. V was pared by 6 bases and J by 4 bases, with 9 bases of the junction left unmatched. The V gene's germline CDR1 is SEHNR and CDR2 FQNEAQ (reference sequence). The CDR3 extends over 15 amino acids. CDR3: CASRKGGRAYNEQFF. The CDR3 DNA reads TGTGCCAGCAGAAAAGGGGGCAGAGCTTACAATGAGCAGTTCTTC.

As to this clone: The junction and the germline gene differ at one end; a read error may be behind it. The rearrangement joins TRBV7-9 to TRBJ1-2; maybe TRBD1 (5 bases). Per germline, CDR1 SEHNR and CDR2 FQNEAQ (reference sequence). The CDR3 covers 16 residues. The CDR3 here is CSSSFGVAGIKYGYTF. The CDR3 DNA reads as TGTTCCAGCAGCTTTGGGGTGGCAGGGATCAAGTATGGCTACACCTTC.

This clone was seen only a few times. The genes are TRBV5-1 and TRBJ2-7; 7 positions match TRBD1. Germline CDR1 is SGHRS and CDR2 is YFSETQ. J gave up 3 bases and V 4 bases, and 13 bases lay outside the gene matches. CDR3 length: 16 amino acids. The chain's CDR3 is CASSPRSRDRLYEQYF. The CDR3 nucleotides are TGCGCCAGCAGCCCCCGGTCTAGGGACAGACTCTACGAGCAGTACTTC.